These 20 T cell receptor beta chains share one sample of origin, sequenced in a study of blood T cell repertoires in COVID-19. Libraries were prepared by immunoSEQ multiplex PCR; TCRdb keeps only in-frame clonotypes and omits some of them. The sample carries 180,000 or so clones, about 80% recorded once. Sequenced input: peripheral blood. Receptors were obtained from a human donor with acute or convalescent COVID-19. The donor label of this sample is uncertain.

V and J are TRBV6-5 and TRBJ2-7; unclear D gene. The V end lost 0 bases, the J end lost 1 base, and 10 bases lay between the germline ends. In germline, CDR1 is MNHEY, CDR2 SVGAGI. The CDR3 spans 15 residues. The CDR3 DNA is TGTGCCAGCAGTTACTCGATCCACGGTTCCTACGAGCAGTACTTC. Its translation is CASSYSIHGSYEQYF.

Only a few counts were recorded for this clone. As DNA, the CDR3 is TGCGCCAGCAGCCAAGATCGAGGGACATTTAATCAGCCCCAGCATTTT. It encodes CASSQDRGTFNQPQHF. The chain couples TRBV4-3 to TRBJ1-5, with D perhaps TRBD1 (6 bases). This CDR3 region has 16 residues. The germline V and J ends were trimmed by 0 bases and 4 bases, with 13 bases remaining between them. Germline CDR1 is LGHNA and CDR2 is YSLEER.

The chain carries TRBV7-2 and TRBJ2-7, with TRBD2 matching over 10 bases. The CDR3 has 15 amino acids. V was clipped by 6 bases and J by 5 bases; unmatched bases: 10. Germline CDR1 is SGHTA and CDR2 is FQGNSA. The CDR3 is CASSSSGRPADEQYF. For the CDR3, the DNA is TGTGCCAGCAGTTCTAGCGGGAGACCCGCTGACGAGCAGTACTTC.

The chain recombines TRBV5-5 with TRBJ2-5, with D possibly being TRBD1 (6 bases). Trimming removed 4 bases from V and 1 base from J, with 8 bases in between. Germline V gene lookup returns CDR1 SGHKS and CDR2 YYEKEE (reference sequence). The CDR3 is made up of 13 amino acids. The CDR3 loop is CASSQGSQETQYF. The CDR3 region has the DNA TGTGCCAGCAGCCAGGGGTCCCAAGAGACCCAGTACTTC. The variable domain in full, with the rest retrieved from reference TRBV5-5 and TRBJ2-5, is DAGVTQSPTHLIKTRGQQVTLRCSPISGHKSVSWYQQVLGQGPQFIFQYYEKEERGRGNFPDRFSARQFPNYSSELNVNALLLGDSALYLCASSQGSQETQYFGPGTRLLVL.

This clone was picked up one time. The chain uses TRBV2 and TRBJ1-1; D gene ambiguous. The CDR3 covers 12 residues. Germline CDR1 reads SNHLY; CDR2 reads FYNNEI. Trimming pared 7 bases from V and 3 bases from J, leaving 9 bases between. The DNA for the CDR3 is TGTGCCAGCAATCGTCAGGACACTGAAGCTTTCTTT. This gives the protein CASNRQDTEAFF.

The J gene is TRBJ2-2, the V gene TRBV19, with TRBD2 as a possible D gene (5 bases). V dropped 4 bases and J dropped 5 bases, with 14 bases sitting between them. Germline V lookup: CDR1 LNHDA, CDR2 SQIVND (reference sequence). The CDR3 spans 15 residues. The CDR3 spells CASSTTGSRTGELFF. The CDR3 nucleotides are TGTGCCAGTAGTACAACGGGGTCTCGGACCGGGGAGCTGTTTTTT.

The rearrangement links TRBV24-1 to TRBJ2-2; 10 bases fit TRBD1. This CDR3 contains 19 residues. Germline V CDR1 and CDR2: KGHDR, SFDVKD. With 8 bases clipped from V and 0 bases from J, the junction kept 14 bases outside the gene matches. This CDR3 is CATKLGSGQGPANTGELFF. CDR3 DNA sequence: TGTGCCACCAAACTTGGCTCGGGACAGGGGCCCGCGAACACCGGGGAGCTGTTTTTT.

The rearrangement joins TRBV4-3 to TRBJ1-5; D ambiguous. Trimming shortened V by 4 bases and J by 10 bases, and 20 bases separated the two germline ends. This CDR3 spans 15 amino acids. Per the germline V gene, CDR1 is LGHNA and CDR2 is YSLEER. CDR3 sequence (DNA): TGCGCCAGCAGCCCGGACTGGCAGACCGGTCGACCCCAGCATTTT. Its protein is CASSPDWQTGRPQHF.

The chain has TRBV3-1 (or the pseudogene TRBV3-2) and TRBJ1-1, with a weak D call TRBD1 (5 bases). Germline-derived CDR1 and CDR2 are LGHDT and YNNKEL (reference sequence). This CDR3 spans 17 amino acids. V dropped 0 bases and J dropped 3 bases, with 17 bases sitting between them. The CDR3: CASSQDLRGIGYTEAFF. CDR3 nucleotide sequence: TGTGCCAGCAGCCAAGACCTGCGGGGGATTGGGTACACTGAAGCTTTCTTT.

The chain uses TRBV19 and TRBJ2-5; weak D call: TRBD2 (6 bases). From germline, CDR1 is LNHDA and CDR2 SQIVND (reference sequence). V lost 6 bases to trimming and J lost 5 bases, with 16 bases between them. This CDR3 is 14 amino acids long. The CDR3 spells CASSSTLGLETQYF. CDR3 in DNA: TGTGCCAGTAGCTCAACCCTGGGACTTGAGACCCAGTACTTC.

This clone was counted a single time. This rearrangement joins TRBV29-1 to TRBJ2-1; 10 bases line up with TRBD2. Trimming removed 5 bases from V and 5 bases from J; junction bases left unmatched: 9. Germline CDR1 SQVTM, CDR2 ANQGSEA. CDR3 length: 15 amino acids. CDR3 sequence: CSVKTGTSANNEQFF. Written as DNA, the CDR3 is TGCAGCGTTAAAACTGGGACTAGCGCAAACAATGAGCAGTTCTTC.

The V gene is TRBV19, the J gene TRBJ2-5, with 7 bases aligning to TRBD1. V was clipped by 5 bases and J by 5 bases; unmatched bases: 8. This CDR3 contains 14 residues. Germline-derived CDR1 and CDR2 are LNHDA and SQIVND (reference sequence). Here the CDR3 reads CASSVTGVRETQYF. The CDR3 DNA reads TGTGCCAGTAGTGTTACAGGGGTTAGGGAGACCCAGTACTTC.

This rearrangement joins TRBV7-2 to TRBJ2-7; 11 bases map to TRBD1. Germline V lookup: CDR1 SGHTA, CDR2 FQGNSA. Trimming took 0 bases from V and 12 from J; bases not matched to a gene: 10. The CDR3 consists of 15 residues. CDR3 loop: CASSLAPGTGGGLYF. DNA for the CDR3: TGTGCCAGCAGCTTAGCCCCCGGGACAGGGGGAGGTTTGTACTTC.

The CDR3 sequence: CASSEQGAPMNTEAFF. CDR3 DNA sequence: TGTGCCAGCAGTGAACAGGGGGCACCCATGAACACTGAAGCTTTCTTT. V and J are TRBV6-1 and TRBJ1-1; TRBD1 aligns across 8 bases. This CDR3 is built from 16 residues. Germline-derived CDR1 and CDR2 are MNHNS and SASEGT. V dropped 2 bases and J dropped 0; count of bases not matched to a gene: 5.

This clone has just one count. The chain combines TRBV19 with TRBJ2-5; D unresolved. The germline gives CDR1 LNHDA, CDR2 SQIVND (reference sequence). CDR3 length: 14 residues. V lost 3 bases and J 5 bases, leaving 13 bases between the germline ends. The chain's CDR3 is CASSIFGGRETQYF. The CDR3 region has the DNA TGTGCCAGTAGTATTTTCGGCGGTCGGGAGACCCAGTACTTC.

This clone was counted between two and nine times. The chain combines TRBV6-5 with TRBJ2-1, with 10 nucleotides matching TRBD2. The germline V gene encodes CDR1 MNHEY and CDR2 SVGAGI. The junction had 7 bases not matched to a gene; V was cut back by 2 bases and J by 9 bases. The CDR3 length is 15 residues. CDR3 bases: TGTGCCAGCAGTTACAGAGGGCTAGCGGGAGTTGAGCAGTTCTTC. Residues: CASSYRGLAGVEQFF.

The J gene is TRBJ1-1, the V gene TRBV30; no clear D gene. Trimming left V 3 bases short and J 5 bases short, with 13 bases between. Germline lookup yields CDR1 GTSNPN and CDR2 SVGIG (reference sequence). This CDR3 contains 13 residues. The CDR3 sequence is CAWSPRRRTEAFF. In nucleotides, the CDR3 is TGTGCCTGGAGCCCCAGGCGTCGGACTGAAGCTTTCTTT.

This CDR3 is CASSRVKTSGYNEQFF. The CDR3 nucleotides are TGTGCCAGCAGCCGTGTGAAAACTAGCGGTTACAATGAGCAGTTCTTC. The chain is built from TRBV28 and TRBJ2-1; 8 nucleotides align to TRBD2. Looked up from germline, CDR1 is MDHEN and CDR2 is SYDVKM. The V and J ends lost 6 bases and 4 bases, in that order; junction bases with no gene match: 11. This CDR3 has 16 residues.

The gene calls are TRBV12-5 and TRBJ2-5, with D possibly being TRBD2 (6 bases). V was cut by 5 bases and J by 9 bases, with 19 bases left in between. The CDR3 length is 14 residues. CDR1 and CDR2 from the germline V gene are LGHNT and FRNRAP. CDR3: CASGIRDGGEAQYF. CDR3 nucleotides: TGTGCTAGTGGTATCCGGGACGGGGGTGAGGCCCAGTACTTC. Variable domain in full (rest from reference TRBV12-5 and TRBJ2-5): DARVTQTPRHKVTEMGQEVTMRCQPILGHNTVFWYRQTMMQGLELLAYFRNRAPLDDSGMPKDRFSAEMPDATLATLKIQPSEPRDSAVYFCASGIRDGGEAQYFGPGTRLLVL.

V gene TRBV30 combines with J gene TRBJ2-2; 7 nucleotides match TRBD2. V lost 0 bases, J lost 5 bases, and 3 bases stayed unmatched. The CDR3 totals 14 residues. Germline assignment: CDR1 GTSNPN and CDR2 SVGIG (reference sequence). The CDR3 sequence is CAWSVLAPTGELFF. CDR3 sequence (DNA): TGTGCCTGGAGTGTACTAGCGCCGACCGGGGAGCTGTTTTTT. Drawing the rest from reference TRBV30 and TRBJ2-2, the complete variable domain is SQTIHQWPATLVQPVGSPLSLECTVEGTSNPNLYWYRQAAGRGLQLLFYSVGIGQISSEVPQNLSASRPQDRQFILSSKKLLLSDSGFYLCAWSVLAPTGELFFGEGSRLTVL.